These 2 T cell receptor beta chains originate from one sample sequenced in a study of blood T cell repertoires in COVID-19. Sequencing was performed with immunoSEQ multiplex PCR; in TCRdb, only in-frame clones are kept and a portion is missing. The table records 250,000 to 300,000 clones, more than 75% of them present only once. Sequencing was performed on PBMCs or T cells enriched from blood (not recorded which). The source is a man aged 18 to 30 who had recovered from COVID-19.

This clone appeared a single time. The CDR3 DNA is TGTGCCAGCAGCGTCTACGGGACAGGGGGCCTAACTGAAGCTTTCTTT. This translates into CASSVYGTGGLTEAFF. This chain connects TRBV25-1 to TRBJ1-1; 12 nucleotides match TRBD1. The length of the CDR3 is 16 residues. The V segment lost 6 bases and the J segment 5 bases; nucleotides outside the gene matches: 10. Germline CDR1 reads MGHDK; CDR2 reads SYGVNS.

A word on this clone: This CDR3 is also generated by other DNA sequences in the sample. The chain joins TRBV7-3 to TRBJ2-1, with 7 positions matching TRBD2. The CDR3 length is 16 residues. With 0 bases clipped from V and 7 bases from J, the junction kept 9 bases outside the gene matches. Germline CDR1 SGHTA, CDR2 FQGTGA. CDR3 loop: CASSLTLASGLNEQFF. CDR3 nucleotides: TGTGCCAGCAGCTTAACGTTGGCTAGCGGTCTAAATGAGCAGTTCTTC.